This T cell receptor (beta chain) was recorded in a study of T cell responses to AZD1222 COVID-19 vaccine. Study details: Combined were second doses at about 4 or about 12 weeks. Study conclusions and caveats: The peak T cell response came first, and repertoires were sampled only after it.

The method was immunoSEQ multiplex PCR; TCRdb's version includes in-frame clones alone and lacks a portion of them. The table includes tens of thousands of clones, more than 75% detected once. The CDR3 spans 14 residues. Germline-derived CDR1 and CDR2 are MNHEY and SVGAGI. Trimming cost V 8 bases and J 4 bases, with 14 bases left between them. On this clone: The antigen remains unidentified.

This chain links TRBV6-5 with TRBJ2-2, with D perhaps given as TRBD1 or TRBD2 (5 bases each). The sample was peripheral blood, taken on day 0 of AZD1222 vaccination. The receptor was isolated from an adult in good health. The CDR3 is CASRGAGATGELFF. CDR3 sequence (DNA): TGTGCCAGCCGAGGGGCTGGGGCCACCGGGGAGCTGTTTTTT.